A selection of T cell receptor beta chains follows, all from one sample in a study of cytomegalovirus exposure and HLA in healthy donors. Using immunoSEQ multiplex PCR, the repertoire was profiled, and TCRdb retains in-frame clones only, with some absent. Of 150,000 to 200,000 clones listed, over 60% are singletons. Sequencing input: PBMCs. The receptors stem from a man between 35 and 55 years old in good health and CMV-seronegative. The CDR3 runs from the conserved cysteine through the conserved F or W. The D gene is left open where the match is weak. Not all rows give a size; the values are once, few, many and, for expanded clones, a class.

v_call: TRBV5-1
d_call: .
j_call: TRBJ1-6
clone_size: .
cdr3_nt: TGCGCCAGCAGCCGGGAGCTCGGGCAGGCCGGATCACCCCTCCACTTT
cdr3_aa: CASSRELGQAGSPLHF

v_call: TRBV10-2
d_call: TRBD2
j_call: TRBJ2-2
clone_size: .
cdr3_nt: TGCGCCAGCACTCCGAGACTAGCGGGAACCGGGGAGCTGTTTTTT
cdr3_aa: CASTPRLAGTGELFF

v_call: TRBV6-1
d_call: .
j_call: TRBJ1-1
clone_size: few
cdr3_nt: TGTGCCAGCAGCCGTGGACTGGAAGCTTTCTTT
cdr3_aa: CASSRGLEAFF

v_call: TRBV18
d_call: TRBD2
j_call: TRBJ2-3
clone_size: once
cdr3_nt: TGTGCCAGCTCTCTACTACTAGCGGGAGACCCCTACACAGATACGCAGTATTTT
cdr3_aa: CASSLLLAGDPYTDTQYF

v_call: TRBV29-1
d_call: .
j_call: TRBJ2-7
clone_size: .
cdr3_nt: TGCAGCGGACGGGACACCAGCTCCTACGAGCAGTACTTC
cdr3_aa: CSGRDTSSYEQYF

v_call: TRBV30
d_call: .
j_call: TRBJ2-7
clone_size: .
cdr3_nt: TGTGCCTGGACGGTAGGGGACGAGCAGTACTTC
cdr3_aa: CAWTVGDEQYF

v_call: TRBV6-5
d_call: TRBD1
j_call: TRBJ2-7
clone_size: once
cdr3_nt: TGTGCCAGCAGTTACGACAGGGCCCGGCTTGAGCAGTACTTC
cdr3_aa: CASSYDRARLEQYF

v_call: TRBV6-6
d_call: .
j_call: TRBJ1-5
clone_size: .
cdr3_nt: TGTGCCAGCAGTTACACTAGGGGCAATCAGCCCCAGCATTTT
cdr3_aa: CASSYTRGNQPQHF

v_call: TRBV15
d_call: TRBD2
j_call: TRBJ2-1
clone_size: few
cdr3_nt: TGTGCCACCAGGCGACTAGCGGACAATGAGCAGTTCTTC
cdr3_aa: CATRRLADNEQFF

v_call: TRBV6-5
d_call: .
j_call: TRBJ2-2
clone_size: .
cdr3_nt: TGTGCCAGCAGTTACTCACCAGGGGCAAACGGGGAGCTGTTTTTT
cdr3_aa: CASSYSPGANGELFF

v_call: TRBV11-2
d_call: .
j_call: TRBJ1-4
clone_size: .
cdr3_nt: TGTGCCAGCAGGTCCAGGGCCCGAGGTGAAAAACTGTTTTTT
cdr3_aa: CASRSRARGEKLFF

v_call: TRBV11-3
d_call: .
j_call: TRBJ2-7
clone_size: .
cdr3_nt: TGTGCCAGCAGCTTTGCCGGGTTGCAAGTATACGAGCAGTACTTC
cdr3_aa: CASSFAGLQVYEQYF

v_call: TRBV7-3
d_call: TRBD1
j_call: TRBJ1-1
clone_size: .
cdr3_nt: TGTGCCAGCAGCACCCAGGCAGGGGGGAACACTGAAGCTTTCTTT
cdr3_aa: CASSTQAGGNTEAFF

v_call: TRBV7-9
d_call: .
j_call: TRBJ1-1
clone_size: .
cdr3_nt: TGTGCCAGCAGCCCTGGGACAGAAGCTTTCTTT
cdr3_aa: CASSPGTEAFF

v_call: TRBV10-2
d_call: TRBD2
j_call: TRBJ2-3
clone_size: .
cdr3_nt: TGCGCCAGCAGTGAGTTGGGACTAGAGACAGATACGCAGTATTTT
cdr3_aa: CASSELGLETDTQYF

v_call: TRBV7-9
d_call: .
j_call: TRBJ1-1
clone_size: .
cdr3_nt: TGTGCCAGCAGTTTGACGAGCGGCGAAGCTTTCTTT
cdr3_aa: CASSLTSGEAFF

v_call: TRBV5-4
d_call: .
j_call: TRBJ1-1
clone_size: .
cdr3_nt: TGTGCCAGCAGGCCCCACGCCGGGAACACTGAAGCTTTCTTT
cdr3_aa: CASRPHAGNTEAFF

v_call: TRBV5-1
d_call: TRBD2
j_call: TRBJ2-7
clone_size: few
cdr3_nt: TGCGCCAGCAGGCAGGCGGGAGGCCTATACGAGCAGTACTTC
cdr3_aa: CASRQAGGLYEQYF

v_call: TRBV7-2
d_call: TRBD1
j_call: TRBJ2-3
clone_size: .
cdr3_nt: TGTGCCAGCAGTTACAGGGGGCAAAATACGCAGTATTTT
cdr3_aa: CASSYRGQNTQYF

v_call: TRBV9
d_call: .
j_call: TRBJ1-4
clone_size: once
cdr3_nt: TGTGCCAGCAGCGTAGAGCCGCGGGGTGCTAATGAAAAACTGTTTTTT
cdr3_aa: CASSVEPRGANEKLFF

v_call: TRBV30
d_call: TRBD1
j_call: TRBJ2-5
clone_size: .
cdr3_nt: TGTGCCTGGAAACAGGGGCGTTGGCAGTACTTC
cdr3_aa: CAWKQGRWQYF

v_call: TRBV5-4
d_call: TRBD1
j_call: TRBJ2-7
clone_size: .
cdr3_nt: TGTGCCAGCAGCGGACGGGACAGGGGCACCTACGAGCAGTACTTC
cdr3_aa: CASSGRDRGTYEQYF

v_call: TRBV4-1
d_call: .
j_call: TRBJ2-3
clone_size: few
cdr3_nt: TGCGCCAGCAGCCAATATCGGGGGGCTAGTACAGATACGCAGTATTTT
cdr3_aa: CASSQYRGASTDTQYF

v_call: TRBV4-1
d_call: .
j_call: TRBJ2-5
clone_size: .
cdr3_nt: TGCGCCAGCAGCCAATGGGACACAAGCCAAGAGACCCAGTACTTC
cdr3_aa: CASSQWDTSQETQYF

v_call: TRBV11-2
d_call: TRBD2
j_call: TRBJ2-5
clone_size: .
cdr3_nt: TGTGCCAGCAGCGCGGGACTAGCGGGAGGGGGAGAGACCCAGTACTTC
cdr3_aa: CASSAGLAGGGETQYF

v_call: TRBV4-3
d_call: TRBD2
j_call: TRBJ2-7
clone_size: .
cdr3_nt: TGCGCCAGCAGCCAAGATAGGAGCGGGAGTCTGTACGAGCAGTACTTC
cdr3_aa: CASSQDRSGSLYEQYF

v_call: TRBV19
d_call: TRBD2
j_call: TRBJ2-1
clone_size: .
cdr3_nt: TGTGCCAGTAGCCATACTAGCGGGGATTTGCAGGGGGCCAATGAGCAGTTCTTC
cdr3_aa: CASSHTSGDLQGANEQFF

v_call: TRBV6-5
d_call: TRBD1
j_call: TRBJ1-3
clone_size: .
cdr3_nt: TGTGCCAGCAGTCTATCCCCGGGACAGGGAAACACCATATATTTT
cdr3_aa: CASSLSPGQGNTIYF

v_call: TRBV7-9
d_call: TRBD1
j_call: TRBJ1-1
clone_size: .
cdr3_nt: TGTGCCAGCAGCTCCCGACAGGGGACAATGAACACTGAAGCTTTCTTT
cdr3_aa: CASSSRQGTMNTEAFF

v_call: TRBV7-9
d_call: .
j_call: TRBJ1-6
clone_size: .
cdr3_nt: TGTGCCAGCAGCTTAGTCACGGAGGATCCCCTCCACTTT
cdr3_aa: CASSLVTEDPLHF